The 22 T cell receptor beta chains given below trace back to one sample, sequenced in a study of PD-1 blockade in classical Hodgkin lymphoma (TCRdb year 2020). The time point label corresponds to: cycle 1 day 1 (C1D1), immediately before nivolumab initiation. Every trial patient had relapsed following autologous stem cell transplantation, and prior brentuximab vedotin exposure was what differed among cohorts A, B and C. The library was made by the immunoSEQ multiplex PCR assay. This immuneACCESS table, as held by TCRdb, lists in-frame sequences with V and J called but not all clones. Of the missing ones, under half trace to an unresolved V gene in checked studies; the others have no known cause. Present in this sample are 40,000 to 45,000 clones, around 80% of which were seen just once. The top ten constitute around an eighth of the sample. The specimen was peripheral blood mononuclear cells (PBMCs), collected at baseline. Every receptor here comes from a human donor with classical Hodgkin lymphoma.

Concerning this clone: This CDR3 is also generated by other DNA sequences in the sample. The chain couples TRBV6-5 to TRBJ1-1, with 7 nucleotides matching TRBD1. This CDR3 region has 15 residues. Germline trimming cut 2 bases from V and 5 bases from J; bases unmatched to any gene: 8. CDR1 and CDR2 (germline): MNHEY, SVGAGI. Here the CDR3 reads CASSYARTGGTEAFF. The CDR3 DNA sequence: TGTGCCAGCAGTTACGCGAGGACAGGAGGTACTGAAGCTTTCTTT.

The rearrangement links TRBV2 to TRBJ2-3, with D uncertain. The V and J ends lost 4 bases and 6 bases respectively, with 8 bases between them. The length of the CDR3 is 12 residues. Germline CDR1 is SNHLY and CDR2 is FYNNEI. CDR3 region: CASSGSFDTQYF. CDR3 bases: TGTGCCAGCAGTGGTAGCTTTGATACGCAGTATTTT. The full variable domain, its missing parts supplied by reference TRBV2 and TRBJ2-3, is EPEVTQTPSHQVTQMGQEVILRCVPISNHLYFYWYRQILGQKVEFLVSFYNNEISEKSEIFDDQFSVERPDGSNFTLKIRSTKLEDSAMYFCASSGSFDTQYFGPGTRLTVL.

This chain uses TRBV5-8 with TRBJ1-4; D not resolved. V dropped 0 bases and J dropped 5 bases, with 14 bases sitting between them. This CDR3 spans 16 amino acids. The germline CDR1 and CDR2 sequences are SGHTS and YDEGEE. DNA of the CDR3: TGTGCCAGCAGCTTGGGGGTCGGTACAAACAATGAAAAACTGTTTTTT. It codes for CASSLGVGTNNEKLFF. The variable domain in full, with the rest retrieved from reference TRBV5-8 and TRBJ1-4, is EAGVTQSPTHLIKTRGQQATLRCSPISGHTSVYWYQQALGLGLQFLLWYDEGEERNRGNFPPRFSGRQFPNYSSELNVNALELEDSALYLCASSLGVGTNNEKLFFGSGTQLSVL.

This sequence joins TRBV6-6 and TRBJ2-3; 13 bases match TRBD2. Germline trimming cut 5 bases from V and 2 bases from J; bases unmatched to any gene: 1. Germline CDR1 reads MNHNY; CDR2 reads SVGAGI (reference sequence). CDR3 length: 15 amino acids. The CDR3 loop is CASSGTSGVTDTQYF. The CDR3 bases are TGTGCCAGCAGTGGGACTAGCGGGGTCACAGATACGCAGTATTTT.

The CDR3 DNA reads TGCGCCAGCAGCCAGCTCGGGACTAGCGGGGGGGCGGCGGATACGCAGTATTTT. Its translation: CASSQLGTSGGAADTQYF. The chain employs TRBV5-1 and TRBJ2-3; TRBD2 matches at 16 bases. This CDR3 spans 18 amino acids. Germline CDR1 SGHRS, CDR2 YFSETQ. Trimming took 4 bases from V and 6 from J; bases not matched to a gene: 11.

This chain's CDR3 is CASSTGGDSNSPLHF. The DNA for the CDR3 is TGTGCCAGCAGTACGGGGGGGGACTCCAATTCACCCCTCCACTTT. The chain couples TRBV25-1 to TRBJ1-6; D perhaps matches TRBD1 (5 bases). Germline CDR1 MGHDK, CDR2 SYGVNS. Trimming pared 5 bases from V and 7 bases from J, leaving 15 bases between. The CDR3 has 15 residues.

The chain carries TRBV29-1 and TRBJ2-5, with 7 bases matching TRBD2. Germline CDR1 is SQVTM and CDR2 is ANQGSEA. V gave up 4 bases and J gave up 2 bases; unmatched junction bases: 1. The CDR3 covers 12 residues. CDR3 sequence (DNA): TGCAGCGTTGTGCGGGGGCAAGAGACCCAGTACTTC. Protein sequence: CSVVRGQETQYF.

A few counts support this clone. The chain uses TRBV5-1 and TRBJ2-5; 7 bases map to TRBD2. Germline V CDR1 and CDR2: SGHRS, YFSETQ. The V segment lost 4 bases and the J segment 2 bases; nucleotides outside the gene matches: 5. This CDR3 has 14 amino acids. The DNA for the CDR3 is TGCGCCAGCAGCACGGGGGGTCCTCAAGAGACCCAGTACTTC. It specifies CASSTGGPQETQYF.

The chain couples TRBV5-4 to TRBJ2-5; maybe TRBD2 (6 bases). The CDR3 spans 13 residues. Trimming shortened V by 7 bases and J by 2 bases, and 12 bases separated the two germline ends. Germline-derived CDR1 and CDR2 are SGHNT and YYREEE (reference sequence). CDR3 bases: TGTGCCAGCGCGGGGCGGGGTCAAGAGACCCAGTACTTC. This sequence encodes CASAGRGQETQYF. Supplemented by reference TRBV5-4 and TRBJ2-5, the full variable domain reads ETGVTQSPTHLIKTRGQQVTLRCSSQSGHNTVSWYQQALGQGPQFIFQYYREEENGRGNFPPRFSGLQFPNYSSELNVNALELDDSALYLCASAGRGQETQYFGPGTRLLVL.

The chain combines TRBV10-3 with TRBJ2-2, with 11 bases aligning to TRBD2. Germline V lookup: CDR1 ENHRY, CDR2 SYGVKD. V was pared by 2 bases and J by 6 bases, with 2 bases of the junction left unmatched. The CDR3 is 15 residues long. Here the CDR3 reads CAISEVLAGAGELFF. In DNA form, the CDR3 reads TGTGCCATCAGTGAGGTACTAGCGGGGGCCGGGGAGCTGTTTTTT.

The chain carries TRBV12-5 and TRBJ1-1; weak D call: TRBD1 (6 bases). Germline V CDR1 and CDR2: LGHNT, FRNRAP. Trimming took off 4 bases at V and 1 base at J, with 13 bases between the two ends. The length of the CDR3 is 15 residues. The chain's CDR3 is CASGWGQLRNTEAFF. CDR3 DNA sequence: TGTGCTAGTGGTTGGGGGCAACTCCGGAACACTGAAGCTTTCTTT. The full variable domain, rest sourced from reference TRBV12-5 and TRBJ1-1, is DARVTQTPRHKVTEMGQEVTMRCQPILGHNTVFWYRQTMMQGLELLAYFRNRAPLDDSGMPKDRFSAEMPDATLATLKIQPSEPRDSAVYFCASGWGQLRNTEAFFGQGTRLTVV.

This clone was observed a few times. This chain joins TRBV30 and TRBJ1-6; 8 positions agree with TRBD1. CDR1 is GTSNPN and CDR2 is SVGIG in the germline V gene (reference sequence). The CDR3 extends over 15 amino acids. Trimming removed 0 bases from V and 9 bases from J; junction bases left unmatched: 7. CDR3: CAWSVPAGGSSPLHF. The CDR3 nucleotides read TGTGCCTGGAGTGTACCGGCAGGGGGCTCTTCACCCCTCCACTTT. Looking up the rest from reference TRBV30 and TRBJ1-6 gives the full variable domain: SQTIHQWPATLVQPVGSPLSLECTVEGTSNPNLYWYRQAAGRGLQLLFYSVGIGQISSEVPQNLSASRPQDRQFILSSKKLLLSDSGFYLCAWSVPAGGSSPLHFGNGTRLTVT.

The chain recombines TRBV5-4 with TRBJ2-3; D not resolved. Trimming removed 7 bases at V and 4 bases at J, with 7 bases between. Germline-derived CDR1 and CDR2 are SGHNT and YYREEE (reference sequence). The CDR3 contains 11 residues. CDR3 coding DNA: TGTGCCAGCGGGTACGCAGATACGCAGTATTTT. It specifies CASGYADTQYF.

This clone was detected a few times. The V call is TRBV7-9, the J call TRBJ2-7; D possibly corresponds to TRBD1 (5 bases). Germline CDR1 reads SEHNR; CDR2 reads FQNEAQ (reference sequence). The CDR3 has 15 residues. V lost 1 base and J lost 2, with 12 bases in between. The CDR3 sequence is CASSLVQAVTYEQYF. The CDR3 bases are TGTGCCAGCAGCTTAGTACAGGCAGTTACCTACGAGCAGTACTTC.

The count of this clone is one. The rearrangement joins TRBV18 to TRBJ1-1, with D possibly TRBD1 on 5 matching bases. Trimming cost V 4 bases and J 0 bases, with 15 bases left between them. The CDR3 spans 16 residues. The germline CDR1 and CDR2 sequences are KGHSH and LQKENI. DNA of the CDR3: TGTGCCAGCTCACTCGCATACCAGGGCCTGAACACTGAAGCTTTCTTT. Protein: CASSLAYQGLNTEAFF.

This clone was detected only a few times. The V call is TRBV19, the J call TRBJ1-6; D remains ambiguous. Germline V gene data show CDR1 as LNHDA and CDR2 as SQIVND (reference sequence). Trimming took 6 bases from V and 0 from J, leaving 6 bases between them. This CDR3 comprises 14 residues. The CDR3, as DNA: TGTGCCAGTAGGTCGCGCTCCTATAATTCACCCCTCCACTTT. This gives the protein CASRSRSYNSPLHF.

The rearrangement uses TRBV5-4 and TRBJ2-3; D tentatively fits TRBD1 or TRBD2 (6 bases each). Trimming pared 0 bases from V and 2 bases from J, leaving 16 bases between. This CDR3 spans 17 amino acids. Per the germline V gene, CDR1 is SGHNT and CDR2 is YYREEE (reference sequence). The CDR3 DNA reads TGTGCCAGCAGCTTGGATTGGGGGGCGCGTTACACAGATACGCAGTATTTT. Amino acid sequence: CASSLDWGARYTDTQYF.

V is TRBV5-1 and J is TRBJ2-5; TRBD2 aligns across 8 bases. This CDR3 contains 16 residues. With 3 bases clipped from V and 5 bases from J, the junction kept 12 bases outside the gene matches. Germline CDR1 is SGHRS and CDR2 is YFSETQ. CDR3 coding DNA: TGCGCCAGCAGCTATATGCCCGGGGGGGGTGAGGAGACCCAGTACTTC. Translating it yields CASSYMPGGGEETQYF.

The chain couples TRBV5-4 to TRBJ2-3, with unresolved D. This CDR3 has 13 residues. V was clipped by 5 bases and J by 0 bases, with 7 bases between them. Germline lookup yields CDR1 SGHNT and CDR2 YYREEE (reference sequence). CDR3 protein: CASRGSSTDTQYF. DNA of the CDR3: TGTGCCAGCAGGGGGTCAAGCACAGATACGCAGTATTTT.

The CDR3 reads CASRPPWGEETQYF. For the CDR3, the DNA is TGTGCCAGCAGACCCCCGTGGGGCGAAGAGACCCAGTACTTC. This rearrangement joins TRBV6-1 to TRBJ2-5, with D perhaps matching TRBD1 (5 bases). The CDR3 has 14 amino acids. Germline V gives CDR1 MNHNS, CDR2 SASEGT. Trimming shortened V by 6 bases and J by 3 bases, and 14 bases separated the two germline ends.

The rearrangement uses TRBV4-3 and TRBJ2-7; possible D gene TRBD1, 7 bases. Germline V lookup: CDR1 LGHNA, CDR2 YSLEER. This CDR3 comprises 14 residues. Deletions cut 3 bases from V and 6 bases from J, with 15 bases between. The CDR3 DNA is TGCGCCAGCAGCCAGGGATCAGGGGGGTTCGAGCAGTACTTC. Protein product: CASSQGSGGFEQYF.

This clone was seen a handful of times. The chain combines TRBV4-1 with TRBJ2-7; 10 positions agree with TRBD1. CDR3 length: 15 amino acids. Unmatched junction bases numbered 9, after V lost 4 bases and J lost 6 bases. CDR1 and CDR2 from the germline V gene are MGHRA and YSYEKL. CDR3 nucleotide sequence: TGCGCCAGCAGCCGGGGGACAGGGGTCATCGGCGAGCAGTACTTC. It codes for CASSRGTGVIGEQYF.